These 16 T cell receptor beta chains share one sample of origin, sequenced in a study of shared clonotypes between healthy human individuals. Profiled with immunoSEQ multiplex PCR; TCRdb holds only in-frame clones, not every one. The sample lists around 1,000,000 clones; 70% to 85% were seen once. Sequencing was done on a sample of memory CD4+ T cells from PBMCs. Documented subset: CD45RA-negative fraction. Source of these receptors: a man younger than 35 in good health. Some clones in this sample may be carry-over from other donors' samples.

In DNA, the CDR3 is TGTGCCAGCAACCGCCGGGCCGCGGGGAGTACTGAAGCTTTCTTT. It yields the protein CASNRRAAGSTEAFF. The chain links TRBV6-1 to TRBJ1-1, with unresolved D. The CDR3 has 15 residues. With 7 bases removed from V and 5 bases from J, the gap between germline ends came to 20 bases. CDR1 is MNHNS and CDR2 is SASEGT in the germline V gene.

The rearrangement joins TRBV2 to TRBJ2-5; D is undetermined. V was pared by 4 bases and J by 7 bases, with 13 bases between. CDR3 length: 13 amino acids. CDR1 is SNHLY and CDR2 is FYNNEI in the germline V gene. This CDR3 reads CASSGGSTATQYF. The CDR3 DNA reads TGTGCCAGCAGTGGAGGTTCCACAGCGACCCAGTACTTC.

The chain recombines TRBV28 with TRBJ2-1; 8 nucleotides align to TRBD2. The junction had 14 bases not matched to a gene; V was cut back by 7 bases and J by 3 bases. CDR3 size: 17 residues. Germline CDR1 and CDR2: MDHEN and SYDVKM. The CDR3 region is CASTFLGLAEDYNEQFF. The CDR3 nucleotides read TGTGCCAGCACTTTCCTTGGACTAGCCGAAGACTACAATGAGCAGTTCTTC.

The V gene is TRBV7-8, the J gene TRBJ1-6; 7 bases map to TRBD1. V dropped 1 base and J dropped 8; count of bases not matched to a gene: 8. CDR1 SGHVS and CDR2 FQNEAQ come from the germline V gene. The CDR3 spans 16 residues. CDR3 protein: CASSLVVGGRDSPLHF. The CDR3 DNA follows: TGTGCCAGCAGCTTAGTGGTAGGGGGCAGGGATTCACCCCTCCACTTT.

Remarks on this clone: This specimen includes other DNA sequences encoding the same CDR3. This chain joins TRBV5-1 and TRBJ2-7; 9 positions match TRBD1. Germline V gene sequence: CDR1 SGHRS, CDR2 YFSETQ. The CDR3 contains 14 residues. The trim removed 4 bases at V and 4 bases at J, leaving 6 bases unmatched. The CDR3 DNA reads as TGCGCCAGCAGCCCCCTACAGGGGGCGTACGAGCAGTACTTC. Translated, it gives CASSPLQGAYEQYF.

This clone was seen a single time. This sequence joins TRBV5-4 and TRBJ2-2; 8 bases are shared with TRBD1. CDR3 length: 16 amino acids. V was pared by 2 bases and J by 3 bases, with 6 bases of the junction left unmatched. Germline values: CDR1 SGHNT, CDR2 YYREEE (reference sequence). CDR3 coding DNA: TGTGCCAGCAGCTTTGCGGGACAGGTGGACACCGGGGAGCTGTTTTTT. This translates into CASSFAGQVDTGELFF.

This clone was observed a single time. The V call is TRBV6-5, the J call TRBJ1-2; D is ambiguous. Germline CDR1 reads MNHEY; CDR2 reads SVGAGI. Trimming removed 2 bases from V and 4 bases from J, with 11 bases in between. The CDR3 totals 14 residues. DNA for the CDR3: TGTGCCAGCAGTTACACGACCGACGGCTATGGCTACACCTTC. It codes for CASSYTTDGYGYTF.

The chain carries TRBV7-8 and TRBJ2-1; D is uncertain. CDR3 length: 14 residues. Germline CDR1 SGHVS, CDR2 FQNEAQ. Trimming stripped 0 bases from V and 8 bases from J, with 11 bases between. The CDR3 is CASSLARSRDEQFF. Written as DNA, the CDR3 is TGTGCCAGCAGCTTAGCGCGCTCTCGGGATGAGCAGTTCTTC.

The V gene is TRBV29-1, the J gene TRBJ2-7; TRBD1 aligns across 9 bases. The CDR3 is 14 amino acids. From germline, CDR1 is SQVTM and CDR2 ANQGSEA. V lost 7 bases and J lost 6; bases outside the gene matches: 13. The chain's CDR3 is CSGGPGQGLGEQYF. For the CDR3, the DNA is TGCAGCGGTGGGCCGGGACAGGGTTTGGGCGAGCAGTACTTC.

This clone was detected once. The J gene is TRBJ2-3, the V gene TRBV6-6, with D possibly matching TRBD2 (5 bases). CDR3 size: 15 residues. CDR1 is MNHNY and CDR2 is SVGAGI in the germline V gene (reference sequence). The V end was cut by 2 bases, the J end by 2 bases, with 11 bases between. The CDR3: CASSYRPGFTDTQYF. CDR3 sequence (DNA): TGTGCCAGCAGTTACCGTCCGGGGTTCACAGATACGCAGTATTTT.

The CDR3 bases are TGTGCCACCCAGCTAGGGAGGCAGAGGGGTAGGGGCAATCAGCCCCAGCATTTT. The encoded protein is CATQLGRQRGRGNQPQHF. The chain combines TRBV28 with TRBJ1-5; a weak D match, TRBD1 (5 bases). Trimming stripped 10 bases from V and 2 bases from J, with 27 bases between. CDR1 is MDHEN, CDR2 SYDVKM, per germline. The CDR3 consists of 18 residues. Together with reference TRBV28 and TRBJ1-5, the CDR3 gives the full variable domain: DVKVTQSSRYLVKRTGEKVFLECVQDMDHENMFWYRQDPGLGLRLIYFSYDVKMKEKGDIPEGYSVSREKKERFSLILESASTNQTSMYLCATQLGRQRGRGNQPQHFGDGTRLSIL.

This chain links TRBV7-2 with TRBJ2-5; 12 nucleotides align to TRBD1. From germline, CDR1 is SGHTA and CDR2 FQGNSA. With 5 bases clipped from V and 6 bases from J, the junction kept 7 bases outside the gene matches. This CDR3 is built from 15 residues. CDR3: CASSPTGTGGQTQYF. In DNA, the CDR3 is TGTGCCAGCAGCCCCACCGGGACAGGGGGCCAGACCCAGTACTTC. Filled out from reference TRBV7-2 and TRBJ2-5, the complete variable domain reads GAGVSQSPSNKVTEKGKDVELRCDPISGHTALYWYRQSLGQGLEFLIYFQGNSAPDKSGLPSDRFSAERTGGSVSTLTIQRTQQEDSAVYLCASSPTGTGGQTQYFGPGTRLLVL.

This clone was observed a handful of times. The CDR3 sequence is CAWSPSVGRGYTF. CDR3 nucleotide sequence: TGTGCCTGGAGTCCCTCTGTCGGGCGGGGCTACACCTTC. The V gene is TRBV30, the J gene TRBJ1-2; D is unresolved. The length of the CDR3 is 13 residues. V dropped 2 bases and J dropped 8 bases, with 15 bases sitting between them. Germline V gives CDR1 GTSNPN, CDR2 SVGIG (reference sequence).

The V gene is TRBV18, the J gene TRBJ1-2; the D is unclear. In germline, CDR1 is KGHSH, CDR2 LQKENI. The CDR3 has 14 amino acids. V lost 3 bases and J 4 bases, leaving 12 bases between the germline ends. CDR3 in amino acids: CASSPLPGSYGYTF. The CDR3 DNA reads TGTGCCAGCTCACCCCTCCCGGGATCCTATGGCTACACCTTC.

This chain links TRBV11-2 with TRBJ2-7; 7 bases are a match to TRBD2. This CDR3 spans 16 amino acids. CDR1 and CDR2 from the germline V gene are SGHAT and FQNNGV. J lost 3 bases, V lost 4 bases, and 12 bases had no gene match. DNA for the CDR3: TGTGCCAGCAGCTCCATAAGGGCTAGCGGATTCTACGAGCAGTACTTC. Protein product: CASSSIRASGFYEQYF.

This clone was detected once. This chain connects TRBV15 to TRBJ2-1, with TRBD2 identical over 12 bases. The CDR3 covers 17 residues. V dropped 5 bases and J dropped 7; count of bases not matched to a gene: 12. Germline CDR1 reads LNHNV; CDR2 reads YYDKDF (reference sequence). The CDR3 sequence is CATSYDLTSGSPNEQFF. CDR3 nucleotides: TGTGCCACCAGCTATGACTTGACTAGCGGGAGCCCGAATGAGCAGTTCTTC.